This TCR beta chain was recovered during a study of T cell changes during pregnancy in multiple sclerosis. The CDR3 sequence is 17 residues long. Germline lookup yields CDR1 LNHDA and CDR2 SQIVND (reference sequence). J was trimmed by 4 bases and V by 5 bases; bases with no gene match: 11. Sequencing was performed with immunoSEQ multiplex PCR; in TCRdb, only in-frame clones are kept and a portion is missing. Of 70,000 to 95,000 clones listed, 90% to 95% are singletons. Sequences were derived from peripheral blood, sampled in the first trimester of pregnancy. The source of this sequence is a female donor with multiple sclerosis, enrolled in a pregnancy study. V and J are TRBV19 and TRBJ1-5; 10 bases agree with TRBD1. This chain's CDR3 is CASSPRDRGGNNQPQHF. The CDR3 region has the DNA TGTGCCAGTAGTCCCCGGGACAGGGGTGGGAATAATCAGCCCCAGCATTTT.